In this sample, the clone carrying this TCR beta chain turned up a few times. The data originate from a study of blood T cells in healthy people across ages. Alongside a J-beta primer mix, a sample-barcoded 5' primer served in a second PCR lasting 7 to 11 cycles. TCRdb passed the 5' RACE reads through MiXCR, listing each CDR3 protein once. The repertoire includes roughly 700,000 distinct CDR3 sequences, approximately 25% of them detected once, and more than 8.5% sits in the top ten. The CDR3 runs to 13 residues. Germline V lookup: CDR1 DFQATT, CDR2 SNEGSKA (reference sequence). With 1 base removed from V and 7 bases from J, the gap between germline ends came to 11 bases. The same data also went into a second study, on T cells of mothers and their children.

The rearrangement links TRBV20-1 to TRBJ2-4; D not certain. Sequenced sample: blood. The sequence was collected from a boy younger than 18 in good health. This CDR3 reads CSARGHTLNIQYF. The CDR3 bases are TGCAGTGCTAGAGGACATACTTTGAACATTCAGTACTTC.